This T cell receptor beta chain is from a study of blood T cell repertoires in COVID-19. Original methodology: Estimation of nucleated cell counts was performed using reference gene primer amplification. The assay was immunoSEQ multiplex PCR, and TCRdb's table has in-frame clones only and misses some. V, J and clone size derive from that table, while D and trimming were established from the DNA sequence. This sample has 200,000 to 250,000 clones; 85% to 90% occur once, and the top ten carry around 10%. The sequence came from a man in his fifties or sixties with COVID-19, enrolled during active disease. Sample: peripheral blood.

Here the CDR3 DNA reads TGCAGTAGCCGAGGTGGGCAGGGGGGCCAAGAGACCCAGTACTTC. It yields the protein CSSRGGQGGQETQYF. V and J are TRBV29-1 and TRBJ2-5; perhaps TRBD1 as D (7 bases). This CDR3 region has 15 residues. Germline V gene lookup returns CDR1 SQVTM and CDR2 ANQGSEA.